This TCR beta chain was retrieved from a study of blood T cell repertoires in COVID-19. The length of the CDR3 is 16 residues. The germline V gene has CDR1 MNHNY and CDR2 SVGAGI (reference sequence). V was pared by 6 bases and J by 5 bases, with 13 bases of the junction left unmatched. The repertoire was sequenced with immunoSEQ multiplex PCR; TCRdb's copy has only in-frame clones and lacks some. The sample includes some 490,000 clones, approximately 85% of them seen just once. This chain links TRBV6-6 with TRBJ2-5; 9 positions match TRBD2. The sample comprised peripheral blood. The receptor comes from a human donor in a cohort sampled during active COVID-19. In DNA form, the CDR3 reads TGTGCCAGCAGCCCCTGGGTAGCGGGAGCTGCGGAGACCCAGTACTTC. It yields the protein CASSPWVAGAAETQYF.